The entry below describes one T cell receptor (beta chain). Its cognate antigen is unknown. The record originates from a study of OX40 agonist ivuxolimab in advanced cancers. The overall study: The drug used for patients, ivuxolimab, was an agonistic anti-OX40 (CD134) antibody. General study findings and limits: Averaged across samples, CD8+ T cells carried more expanded clones than CD4+ did.

The assay was immunoSEQ multiplex PCR, and TCRdb's table has in-frame clones only and misses some. The sample lists about 53,000 clones; around 87% were seen once. Germline CDR1 SGHVS, CDR2 FQNEAQ. The CDR3 consists of 15 residues. The chain employs TRBV7-8 and TRBJ2-5, with TRBD2 matching over 9 bases. The J call may be wrong; the DNA end is better matched by TRBJ2-7. The TCR comes from an adult with an advanced solid tumor such as melanoma, head and neck, liver or kidney cancer. The material was CD4+ or CD8+ T cells sorted from blood, obtained in a trial of the OX40 agonist ivuxolimab. The CDR3 loop reads CASSHSGGPSYEQYF. CDR3 bases: TGTGCCAGCAGTCATAGCGGGGGACCATCCTACGAGCAGTACTTC.